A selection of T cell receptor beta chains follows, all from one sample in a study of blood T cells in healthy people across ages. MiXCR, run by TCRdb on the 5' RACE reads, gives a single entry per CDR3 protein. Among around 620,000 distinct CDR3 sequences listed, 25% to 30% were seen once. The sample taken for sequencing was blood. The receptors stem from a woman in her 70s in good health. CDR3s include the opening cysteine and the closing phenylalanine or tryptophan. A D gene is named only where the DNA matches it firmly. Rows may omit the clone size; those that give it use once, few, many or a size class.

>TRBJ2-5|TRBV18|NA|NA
CASSMGNQETQYF
TGTGCCAGCTCAATGGGGAACCAAGAGACCCAGTACTTC
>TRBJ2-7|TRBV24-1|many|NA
CATSDLDAPTGEQYF
TGTGCCACCAGTGATTTGGATGCTCCAACGGGGGAGCAGTACTTC
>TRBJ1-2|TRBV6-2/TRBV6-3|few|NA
CASSYSLKGGGYTF
TGTGCCAGCAGTTACTCTTTAAAGGGAGGCGGCTACACCTTC
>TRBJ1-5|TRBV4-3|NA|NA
CASSQNDRSNQPQHF
TGCGCCAGCAGCCAGAACGACAGGAGCAATCAGCCCCAGCATTTT
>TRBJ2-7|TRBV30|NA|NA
CAWSVNPSASPYEQYF
TGTGCCTGGAGTGTAAACCCCTCTGCGTCCCCCTACGAGCAGTACTTC
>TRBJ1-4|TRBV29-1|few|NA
CSVEDRALEKLFF
TGCAGCGTTGAAGACAGGGCCCTTGAAAAACTGTTTTTT
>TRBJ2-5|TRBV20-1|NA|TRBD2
CSARGGTSAETQYF
TGCAGTGCTAGAGGGGGGACTAGCGCAGAGACCCAGTACTTC
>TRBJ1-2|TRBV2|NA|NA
CASNQDALANYGYTF
TGTGCCAGCAATCAGGACGCCCTTGCTAACTATGGCTACACCTTC
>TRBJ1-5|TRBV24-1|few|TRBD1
CATSGQGDQPQHF
TGTGCCACCAGCGGACAGGGTGACCAGCCCCAGCATTTT
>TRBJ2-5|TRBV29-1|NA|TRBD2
CSVEEWGGEETQYF
TGCAGCGTTGAAGAATGGGGGGGGGAAGAGACCCAGTACTTC
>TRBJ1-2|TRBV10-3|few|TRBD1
CAISPDRDGYTF
TGTGCCATCAGTCCCGACAGGGATGGCTACACCTTC
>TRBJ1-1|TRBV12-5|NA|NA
CASGLVPGEQSAFF
TGTGCTAGTGGTTTGGTACCGGGGGAGCAGAGCGCTTTCTTT
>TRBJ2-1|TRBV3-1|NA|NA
CASSQVHNEQFF
TGTGCCAGCAGCCAAGTCCACAATGAGCAGTTCTTC
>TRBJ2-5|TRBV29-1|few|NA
CSAEGAEETQYF
TGCAGCGCTGAGGGAGCGGAGGAGACCCAGTACTTC
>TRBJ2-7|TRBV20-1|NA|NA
CSAKIAGTYEQYF
TGCAGTGCTAAAATTGCGGGGACCTACGAGCAGTACTTC
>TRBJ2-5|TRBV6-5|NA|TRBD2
CASRPSGGQETQYF
TGTGCCAGCAGGCCTAGCGGGGGTCAAGAGACCCAGTACTTC
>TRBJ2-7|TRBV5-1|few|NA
CASRRDSRGEQYF
TGCGCCAGCAGGCGAGACAGTCGCGGCGAGCAGTACTTC
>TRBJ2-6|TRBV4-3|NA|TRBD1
CASSQDDRGSGANVLTF
TGCGCCAGCAGCCAAGATGACAGGGGCTCTGGGGCCAACGTCCTGACTTTC
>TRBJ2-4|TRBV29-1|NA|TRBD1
CSVGGQGNIQYF
TGCAGCGTTGGGGGACAGGGGAACATTCAGTACTTC
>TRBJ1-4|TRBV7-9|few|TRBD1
CASHAQGAGEKLFF
TGTGCCAGCCACGCCCAGGGGGCTGGGGAAAAACTGTTTTTT
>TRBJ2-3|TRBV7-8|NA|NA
CASSLAPERPTDTQYF
TGTGCCAGCAGCTTAGCCCCGGAGCGGCCCACAGATACGCAGTATTTT
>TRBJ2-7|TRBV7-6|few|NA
CASRGLGSYEQYF
TGTGCCAGCCGGGGGTTGGGATCCTACGAGCAGTACTTC
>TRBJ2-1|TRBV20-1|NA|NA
CSAGSHLADGSYNEQFF
TGCAGTGCTGGATCGCACTTAGCAGACGGCTCCTACAATGAGCAGTTCTTC
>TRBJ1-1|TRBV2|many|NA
CASSEQGNTEAFF
TGTGCCAGCAGCGAACAGGGGAACACTGAAGCTTTCTTT
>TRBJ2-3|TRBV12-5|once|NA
CASALRDTQYF
TGTGCTAGTGCCCTGAGAGATACGCAGTATTTT
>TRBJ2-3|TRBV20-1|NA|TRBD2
CNARPGLAGRGGSDTQYF
TGCAATGCTAGACCGGGACTAGCGGGTCGGGGGGGCTCAGATACGCAGTATTTT
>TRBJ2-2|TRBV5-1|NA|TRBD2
CATKTSGGTGELFF
TGCGCCACCAAGACTAGCGGGGGTACCGGGGAGCTGTTTTTT
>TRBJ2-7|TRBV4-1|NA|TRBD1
CASIHGDREYEQYF
TGCGCCAGCATCCATGGGGACAGGGAATACGAGCAGTACTTC
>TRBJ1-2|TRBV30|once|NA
CAWSVLIFPYGYTF
TGTGCCTGGAGTGTACTTATCTTTCCCTATGGCTACACCTTC
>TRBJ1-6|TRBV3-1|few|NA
CASSPGVNSPLHF
TGTGCCAGCAGCCCAGGGGTGAATTCACCCCTCCACTTT
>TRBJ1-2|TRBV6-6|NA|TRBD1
CASRLGDREIFGYTF
TGTGCCAGCAGACTAGGGGACAGGGAAATTTTTGGCTACACCTTC
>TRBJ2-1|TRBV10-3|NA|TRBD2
CATTGTSGDYNEQFF
TGTGCCACCACCGGGACTAGCGGGGACTACAATGAGCAGTTCTTC
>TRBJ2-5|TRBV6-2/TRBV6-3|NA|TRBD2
CASRSRLAGAQETQYF
TGTGCCAGCAGATCGAGACTAGCGGGGGCCCAAGAGACCCAGTACTTC
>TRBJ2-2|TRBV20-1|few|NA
CSATRGGGELFF
TGCAGTGCTACCCGGGGCGGGGGGGAGCTGTTTTTT
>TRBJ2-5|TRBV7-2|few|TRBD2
CASSLTGGPQETQYF
TGTGCCAGCAGCTTAACGGGGGGACCTCAAGAGACCCAGTACTTC
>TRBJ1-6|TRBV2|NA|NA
CASSGGGYNSPLHF
TGTGCCAGCAGTGGCGGGGGGTATAATTCACCCCTCCACTTT
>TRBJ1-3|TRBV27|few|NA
CASSLAFSSGNTIYF
TGTGCCAGCAGCTTAGCCTTCAGCTCTGGAAACACCATATATTTT
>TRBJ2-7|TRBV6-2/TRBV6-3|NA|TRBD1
CASSTSALTGWYYEQYF
TGTGCCAGCAGTACTAGTGCTCTGACAGGGTGGTACTACGAGCAGTACTTC
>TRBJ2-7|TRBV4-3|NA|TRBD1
CASSHLDRGDYEQYF
TGCGCCAGCAGCCATCTGGACAGGGGGGACTACGAGCAGTACTTC
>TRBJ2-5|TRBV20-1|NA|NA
CSASGLTGETQYF
TGCAGTGCTAGCGGCCTGACCGGGGAGACCCAGTACTTC
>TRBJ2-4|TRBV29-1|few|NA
CSVDWLNIQYF
TGCAGCGTTGATTGGCTAAACATTCAGTACTTC
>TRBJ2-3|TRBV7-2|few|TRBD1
CASSLEQGANTQYF
TGTGCCAGCAGCTTAGAACAGGGGGCAAATACGCAGTATTTT